This T cell receptor (beta chain) was sequenced in a study of blood T cell repertoires in COVID-19. This table comes from immunoSEQ multiplex PCR, and its TCRdb copy is limited to in-frame clones, with some not included. The sample carries around 220,000 clones, more than 75% recorded once. The receptor comes from a man aged 40-49 years with active or convalescent COVID-19. Source material: peripheral blood.

Written as DNA, the CDR3 is TGTGCCAGCAGCTTATGGGACAGGGGAACGGAGCAGTACTTC. It is translated as CASSLWDRGTEQYF. This chain connects TRBV13 to TRBJ2-7; TRBD1 agrees at 10 bases. The V and J ends lost 2 bases and 7 bases, in that order; junction bases with no gene match: 5. CDR3 length: 14 amino acids. CDR1 is PRHDT, CDR2 FYEKMQ, per germline (reference sequence).